Each of the 21 T cell receptor beta chains below was sequenced from the same sample in a study of cytomegalovirus exposure and HLA in healthy donors. PCR was performed using 60 Vbeta and 13 Jbeta primers. Libraries were prepared by immunoSEQ multiplex PCR; TCRdb keeps only in-frame clonotypes and omits some of them. The table has tens of thousands of clones, 70% to 85% seen once; the top ten hold 2.1%. Sequenced: PBMCs. These receptors all stem from a man aged 18 to 35 in good health and CMV-seronegative.

The gene calls are TRBV28 and TRBJ2-7; 9 nucleotides match TRBD1. V was clipped by 6 bases and J by 2 bases; unmatched bases: 8. The V gene's germline CDR1 is MDHEN and CDR2 SYDVKM. This CDR3 is 15 amino acids long. CDR3 region: CASSPPGQGAYEQYF. The DNA of the CDR3 is TGTGCCAGCAGCCCACCGGGACAGGGAGCCTACGAGCAGTACTTC.

About this clone itself: The sample contains more than one DNA sequence encoding this CDR3. This chain links TRBV5-1 with TRBJ2-7; D gene unclear. The CDR3 contains 14 residues. CDR1 and CDR2 (germline): SGHRS, YFSETQ. Trimming pared 0 bases from V and 2 bases from J, leaving 9 bases between. CDR3 DNA sequence: TGCGCCAGCAGCTTGGTTTCTAACGCCTACGAGCAGTACTTC. Its translation is CASSLVSNAYEQYF.

The chain joins TRBV27 to TRBJ1-1; unclear D gene. V was cut by 5 bases and J by 1 base, with 11 bases left in between. The CDR3 consists of 14 residues. Germline-derived CDR1 and CDR2 are MNHEY and SMNVEV (reference sequence). The CDR3 DNA sequence: TGTGCCAGCAGTCCCCGCTCTAAGAACACTGAAGCTTTCTTT. This translates into CASSPRSKNTEAFF.

This chain links TRBV7-2 with TRBJ2-7, with 8 bases lining up with TRBD2. This CDR3 region has 15 residues. The germline CDR1 and CDR2 sequences are SGHTA and FQGNSA. The trim removed 5 bases at V and 2 bases at J, leaving 8 bases unmatched. This CDR3 reads CASSATSGGAYEQYF. CDR3 DNA sequence: TGTGCCAGCAGCGCTACTAGCGGAGGGGCCTACGAGCAGTACTTC.

This chain connects TRBV5-4 to TRBJ2-1; D might be TRBD1 (5 bases). V lost 0 bases and J 4 bases, leaving 17 bases between the germline ends. CDR1 and CDR2 from the germline V gene are SGHNT and YYREEE (reference sequence). This CDR3 is 17 amino acids long. For the CDR3, the DNA is TGTGCCAGCAGCTTGGGTCTCAGGGCGGAACTATACAATGAGCAGTTCTTC. Its protein product is CASSLGLRAELYNEQFF.

The rearrangement links TRBV27 to TRBJ1-6; D may be TRBD1 (6 bases). CDR3 length: 16 amino acids. V dropped 5 bases and J dropped 6 bases, with 17 bases sitting between them. Germline assignment: CDR1 MNHEY and CDR2 SMNVEV (reference sequence). CDR3 bases: TGTGCCAGCAGTCCCCCTCCCGGACAGACTAATTCACCCCTCCACTTT. Translating gives CASSPPPGQTNSPLHF.

The chain is built from TRBV29-1 and TRBJ1-2; 7 bases are shared with TRBD1. The CDR3 loop spans 14 amino acids. Per the germline V gene, CDR1 is SQVTM and CDR2 is ANQGSEA. V lost 2 bases to trimming and J lost 4 bases; unmatched junction nucleotides: 7. The CDR3 nucleotides read TGCAGCGTTGAAAACAGGGGCTTCTCCTATGGCTACACCTTC. As protein: CSVENRGFSYGYTF.

The chain has TRBV2 and TRBJ2-7; no firm D call. Trimming took 4 bases from V and 12 from J, leaving 13 bases between them. CDR3 size: 11 residues. Germline-derived CDR1 and CDR2 are SNHLY and FYNNEI. The CDR3 spells CASSGGPGPYF. CDR3 sequence (DNA): TGTGCCAGCAGTGGAGGCCCCGGCCCGTACTTC.

J is TRBJ2-1 and V is TRBV9, with 16 bases that match TRBD2. The junction had 0 bases not matched to a gene; V was cut back by 2 bases and J by 7 bases. This CDR3 spans 15 amino acids. Germline assignment: CDR1 SGDLS and CDR2 YYNGEE. CDR3 DNA sequence: TGTGCCAGCAGCGTGGGACTAGCGGGAGGGAATGAGCAGTTCTTC. This encodes CASSVGLAGGNEQFF.

DNA of the CDR3: TGTGCCAGTAGTGCAAACGGCAGGGGAAACAATCAGCCCCAGCATTTT. Its protein product is CASSANGRGNNQPQHF. The chain couples TRBV19 to TRBJ1-5; D is perhaps TRBD1 (6 bases). This CDR3 contains 16 residues. Germline loops: CDR1 LNHDA, CDR2 SQIVND (reference sequence). The V end was cut by 5 bases, the J end by 3 bases, with 17 bases between.

This clone has more than one count but fewer than ten. V and J are TRBV7-9 and TRBJ1-3, with no clear D. Germline loops: CDR1 SEHNR, CDR2 FQNEAQ (reference sequence). The CDR3 consists of 13 residues. V was shortened by 3 bases and J by 4 bases, with 7 bases between the two germline ends. CDR3 in amino acids: CASSLRKGNTIYF. The CDR3 bases are TGTGCCAGCAGCTTGCGGAAAGGAAACACCATATATTTT.

V is TRBV5-6 and J is TRBJ2-7; 7 bases are shared with TRBD1. V lost 4 bases and J lost 2; bases outside the gene matches: 9. Per germline, CDR1 SGHDT and CDR2 YYEEEE. CDR3 size: 15 residues. The CDR3: CASSDRTGDPYEQYF. The CDR3 DNA reads TGTGCCAGCAGCGACCGGACAGGCGACCCCTACGAGCAGTACTTC.

A word on this clone: The junction shows a germline mismatch at one end, possibly a read error. In the same sample, other DNA sequences code for this CDR3. V usage is TRBV7-9 and J usage is TRBJ1-1; 7 nucleotides line up with TRBD1. The V gene's germline CDR1 is SEHNR and CDR2 FQNEAQ (reference sequence). CDR3 length equals 14 residues. DNA for the CDR3: TGTGCCAGCAGCCGGGACAGTTTGAATACTGAAGCTTTCTTT. This encodes CASSRDSLNTEAFF.

V gene TRBV7-9 combines with J gene TRBJ2-1, with TRBD2 matching 7 bases. Looked up from germline, CDR1 is SEHNR and CDR2 is FQNEAQ (reference sequence). The CDR3 sequence is 15 residues long. Losses at the gene ends were 7 bases for V and 3 bases for J; bases not matched to a gene: 9. The CDR3 region is CASTWAGVGYNEQFF. The CDR3 region has the DNA TGTGCCAGCACTTGGGCGGGAGTTGGCTACAATGAGCAGTTCTTC.

The V gene is TRBV6-1, the J gene TRBJ1-2, with D possibly matching TRBD1 (6 bases). Per germline, CDR1 MNHNS and CDR2 SASEGT. Trimming removed 3 bases at V and 8 bases at J, with 16 bases between. This CDR3 is 14 amino acids long. CDR3 sequence reads: CASSETGLIGGYTF. The CDR3, as DNA: TGTGCCAGCAGTGAGACAGGCCTTATAGGGGGCTACACCTTC.

Remarks on this clone: Other nucleotide sequences in the sample specify the same CDR3. This chain uses TRBV5-1 with TRBJ2-7; the D is unclear. Per germline, CDR1 SGHRS and CDR2 YFSETQ. The CDR3 contains 11 residues. Trimming left V 4 bases short and J 3 bases short, with 5 bases between. The CDR3 spells CASSTGYEQYF. For the CDR3, the DNA is TGCGCCAGCAGCACTGGCTACGAGCAGTACTTC.

The V gene is TRBV12-5, the J gene TRBJ2-1; 13 positions agree with TRBD2. J lost 11 bases, V lost 5 bases, and 9 bases had no gene match. This CDR3 has 15 residues. The V gene's germline CDR1 is LGHNT and CDR2 FRNRAP. The CDR3 DNA reads TGTGCTAGTGGTCTCGGGACTAGCGGGACTCACAAGCAGTTCTTC. Protein sequence: CASGLGTSGTHKQFF.

This chain joins TRBV30 and TRBJ1-2, with D tentatively TRBD1 (6 bases). The germline CDR1 and CDR2 sequences are GTSNPN and SVGIG (reference sequence). The CDR3 runs 15 residues. Trimming pared 0 bases from V and 7 bases from J, leaving 18 bases between. The CDR3 loop reads CAWSVKLTGLGGYTF. CDR3 in DNA: TGTGCCTGGAGTGTAAAACTCACAGGGTTGGGTGGCTACACCTTC.

V and J are TRBV15 and TRBJ1-4; D unresolved. The CDR3 is made up of 14 amino acids. V shed 6 bases and J shed 3 bases, with 11 bases lying between them. Germline V gives CDR1 LNHNV, CDR2 YYDKDF (reference sequence). CDR3 protein: CATRRGPANEKLFF. CDR3 coding DNA: TGTGCCACCAGGCGGGGTCCAGCTAATGAAAAACTGTTTTTT.

V is TRBV9 and J is TRBJ2-7; a weak D match, TRBD1 (6 bases). In germline, CDR1 is SGDLS, CDR2 YYNGEE. Trimming removed 3 bases at V and 5 bases at J, with 12 bases between. CDR3 size: 13 residues. CDR3 nucleotide sequence: TGTGCCAGCAGCGCATCAGGGGTCCACGAGCAGTACTTC. Protein product: CASSASGVHEQYF.

This rearrangement joins TRBV30 to TRBJ1-1; weak D call: TRBD1 (5 bases). Germline-derived CDR1 and CDR2 are GTSNPN and SVGIG (reference sequence). Deletions cut 2 bases from V and 4 bases from J, with 11 bases between. This CDR3 has 13 residues. DNA of the CDR3: TGTGCCTGGAGTTTCGGGGGAGGCACTGAAGCTTTCTTT. It translates to CAWSFGGGTEAFF.